The sequence of this T cell receptor (beta chain) was determined in a study of control samples from healthy donors and cancer patients. This CDR3 has 14 residues. The germline gives CDR1 SGHRS, CDR2 YFSETQ. Trimming stripped 2 bases from V and 6 bases from J, with 11 bases between. Profiling relied on immunoSEQ multiplex PCR, and the TCRdb table lists in-frame clones only, not all of them. This sample carries around 80,000 clones, around 93% of them seen once, and the ten largest clones take about 2.7%. Sequencing was done on a sample of blood. The source is a woman in her thirties in good health. The chain joins TRBV5-1 to TRBJ1-4; possible D gene TRBD1, 6 bases. CDR3 in DNA: TGCGCCAGCAGCTTTGGACAGCTCGATGAAAAACTGTTTTTT. This translates into CASSFGQLDEKLFF.